This entry is about one TCR beta chain. The table lists this clone with many counts. Its recognized antigen is unknown. The sample holds no much larger clone one base away, and base qualities are not on file. The sample belongs to a study of blood T cell repertoires in COVID-19 (dated by TCRdb to about 2020). About the study as a whole: The collaborator samples originated in the United States, Italy and Spain and spanned the acute and convalescent phases of COVID-19. The material from the prospective study consisted of cDNA or gDNA derived from T cells, B-cell-depleted T cells, or PBMCs. Subjects who had been exposed to COVID-19, were actively infected with it, or had recovered from it provided the deeply sampled blood TCRbeta repertoires that made up the dataset. A freely available public database, intended as a resource for researchers studying the immune response to SARS-CoV-2, is where the repertoires were released. Samples came from the ongoing ImmuneRACE study (first 160 participants) plus 1,254 subjects from 6 global collaborators. Nearly every sample came with metadata listing a de-identified subject ID, COVID-19 status, age in years and sex. Where available, HLA class I and class II types were obtained from metadata supplied by the sample provider rather than from assay-based typing.

Collaborating institutions collected whole blood in K2EDTA tubes following their own protocols. For TCRbeta analysis, collaborators shipped samples as frozen whole blood, isolated PBMCs, or DNA extracted from either of those sample types. TCRbeta CDR3 regions were amplified from genomic DNA using the immunoSEQ Assay, a bias-controlled multiplex PCR. Turning to the authors' computational methods: The number of nucleated cells in each sample was estimated from the amplification of reference gene primers within the assay. To quantify the absolute abundance of each unique TCRbeta CDR3 rearrangement, sequence reads were collapsed and filtered. Productive Simpson clonality was computed per sample as the square root of Simpson's diversity index over productive rearrangements. The table comes from immuneACCESS by way of TCRdb, which keeps in-frame sequences with V and J called. Part of the clones is missing from these tables; in studies checked, under half for an unresolved V gene and the rest for unknown reasons. From that table come the V and J calls and clone size; the DNA was used to work out D and trimming. This sample gives 200,000 to 250,000 clones in total; 60% to 85% of them show up just once. Jointly, the top ten make up around 6% of the sample.

Study-wide findings and limitations: Clinical and demographic metadata were provided uncurated, with the amount varying by source and participant.

Here V drops 10 bases and J drops 6 bases, and the junction holds 7 bases not matched to any gene. CDR1 is given as LNHDA and CDR2 as SQIVND, both from the germline V gene (reference sequence). Spanning cysteine to phenylalanine, the CDR3 consists of 14 amino acids. CDR3 DNA only is kept here, 42 bases in frame from base 1. The rearrangement combines TRBV19 with TRBJ2-7; TRBD2 fits 15 bases in the junction. The source is a woman between 65 and 79 years old with acute or convalescent COVID-19. The sequenced sample was peripheral blood. CDR3 region: CATRTSGRGPEQYF. The sequenced DNA is TGTGCCACCCGGACTAGCGGGAGGGGTCCCGAGCAGTACTTC.